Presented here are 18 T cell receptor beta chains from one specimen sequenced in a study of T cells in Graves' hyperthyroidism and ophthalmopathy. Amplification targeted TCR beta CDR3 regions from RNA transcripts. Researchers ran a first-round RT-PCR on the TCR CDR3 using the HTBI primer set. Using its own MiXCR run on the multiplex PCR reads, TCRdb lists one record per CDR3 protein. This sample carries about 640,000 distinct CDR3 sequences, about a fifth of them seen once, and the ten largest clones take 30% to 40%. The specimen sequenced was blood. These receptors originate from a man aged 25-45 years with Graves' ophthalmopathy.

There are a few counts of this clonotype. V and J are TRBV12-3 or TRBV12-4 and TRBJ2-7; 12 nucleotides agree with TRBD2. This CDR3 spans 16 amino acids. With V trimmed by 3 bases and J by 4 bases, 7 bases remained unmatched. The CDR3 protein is CASSFDATSGSYEQYF. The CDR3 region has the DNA TGTGCCAGCAGTTTTGACGCGACTAGCGGGAGTTACGAGCAGTACTTC.

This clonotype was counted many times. The chain's CDR3 is CASSGPSGTGFNEQYF. For the CDR3, the DNA is TGTGCCAGCAGTGGCCCATCGGGGACAGGGTTCAACGAGCAGTACTTC. V usage is TRBV2 and J usage is TRBJ2-7; TRBD1 agrees at 9 bases. The length of the CDR3 is 16 residues. V trimming: 4 bases; J trimming: 5 bases; junction bases outside the gene matches: 12. Looked up from germline, CDR1 is SNHLY and CDR2 is FYNNEI.

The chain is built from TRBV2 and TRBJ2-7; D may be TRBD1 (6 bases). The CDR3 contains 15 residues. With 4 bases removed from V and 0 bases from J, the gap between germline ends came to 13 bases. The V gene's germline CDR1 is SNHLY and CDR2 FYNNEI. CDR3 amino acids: CASSGYGGISYEQYF. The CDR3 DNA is TGTGCCAGCAGTGGTTATGGGGGCATCTCCTACGAGCAGTACTTC.

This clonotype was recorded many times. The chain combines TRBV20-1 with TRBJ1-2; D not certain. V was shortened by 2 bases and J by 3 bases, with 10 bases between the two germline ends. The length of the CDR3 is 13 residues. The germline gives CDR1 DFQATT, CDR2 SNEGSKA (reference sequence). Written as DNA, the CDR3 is TGCAGTGCTAGAAGGCCTCCTGACTATGGCTACACCTTC. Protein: CSARRPPDYGYTF.

CDR3: CASRLVEAGTGELFF. CDR3 nucleotide sequence: TGTGCCAGCAGACTAGTTGAGGCGGGCACCGGGGAGCTGTTTTTT. V gene TRBV6-2 or TRBV6-3 combines with J gene TRBJ2-2; TRBD2 is a possible D gene (5 bases). Germline V gives CDR1 MNHEY, CDR2 SVGEGT. Trimming removed 6 bases at V and 4 bases at J, with 15 bases between. The CDR3 is 15 residues long.

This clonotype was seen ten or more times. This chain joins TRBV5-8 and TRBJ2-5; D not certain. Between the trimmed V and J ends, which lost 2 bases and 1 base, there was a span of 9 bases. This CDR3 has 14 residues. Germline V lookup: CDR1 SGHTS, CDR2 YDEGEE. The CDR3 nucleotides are TGTGCCAGCAGCTTTACCGCGGCCCAAGAGACCCAGTACTTC. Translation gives CASSFTAAQETQYF.

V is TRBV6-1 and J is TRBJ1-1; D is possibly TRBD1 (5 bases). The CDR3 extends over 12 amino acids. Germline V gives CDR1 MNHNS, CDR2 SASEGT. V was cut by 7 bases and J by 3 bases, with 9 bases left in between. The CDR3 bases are TGTGCCAGCAAGGCAGGGCACACTGAAGCTTTCTTT. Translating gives CASKAGHTEAFF.

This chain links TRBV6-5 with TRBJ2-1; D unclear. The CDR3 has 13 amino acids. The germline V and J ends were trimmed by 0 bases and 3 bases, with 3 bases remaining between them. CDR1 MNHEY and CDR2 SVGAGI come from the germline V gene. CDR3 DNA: TGTGCCAGCAGTTACTCCTACTACAATGAGCAGTTCTTC. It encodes CASSYSYYNEQFF.

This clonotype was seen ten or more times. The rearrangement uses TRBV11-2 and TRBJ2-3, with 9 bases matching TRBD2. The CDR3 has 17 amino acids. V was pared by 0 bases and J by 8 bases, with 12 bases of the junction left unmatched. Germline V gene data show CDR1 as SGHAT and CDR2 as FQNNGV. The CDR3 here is CASSLDLAGGPLSTQYF. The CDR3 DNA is TGTGCCAGCAGCTTAGATCTCGCGGGAGGGCCTCTAAGTACGCAGTATTTT.

CDR3 sequence (DNA): TGTGCCAGCAGTCCAAGTGGGGCAGGGCAGGGCTACACCTTC. Translated: CASSPSGAGQGYTF. The chain couples TRBV6-1 to TRBJ1-2; maybe TRBD1 (5 bases). V was pared by 5 bases and J by 8 bases, with 18 bases between. The CDR3 spans 14 residues. Per the germline V gene, CDR1 is MNHNS and CDR2 is SASEGT.

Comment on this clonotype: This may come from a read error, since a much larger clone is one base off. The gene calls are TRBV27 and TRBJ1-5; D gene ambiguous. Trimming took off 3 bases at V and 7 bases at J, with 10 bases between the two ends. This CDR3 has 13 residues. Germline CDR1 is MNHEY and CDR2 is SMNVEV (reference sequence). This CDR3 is CASSFSLAQPQHF. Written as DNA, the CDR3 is TGTGCCAGCAGTTTCTCTCTGGCGCAGCCCCAGCATTTT.

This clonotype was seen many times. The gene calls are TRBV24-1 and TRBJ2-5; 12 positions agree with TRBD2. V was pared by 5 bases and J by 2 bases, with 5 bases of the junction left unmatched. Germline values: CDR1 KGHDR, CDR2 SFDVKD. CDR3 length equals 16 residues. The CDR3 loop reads CATSVATSGGQETQYF. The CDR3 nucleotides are TGTGCCACCAGTGTCGCGACTAGCGGGGGTCAAGAGACCCAGTACTTC.

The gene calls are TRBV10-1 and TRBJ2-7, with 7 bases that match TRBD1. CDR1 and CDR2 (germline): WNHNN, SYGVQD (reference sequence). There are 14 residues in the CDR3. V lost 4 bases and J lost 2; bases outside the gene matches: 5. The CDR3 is CASSAGTDTYEQYF. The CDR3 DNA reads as TGCGCCAGCAGTGCTGGGACAGACACCTACGAGCAGTACTTC.

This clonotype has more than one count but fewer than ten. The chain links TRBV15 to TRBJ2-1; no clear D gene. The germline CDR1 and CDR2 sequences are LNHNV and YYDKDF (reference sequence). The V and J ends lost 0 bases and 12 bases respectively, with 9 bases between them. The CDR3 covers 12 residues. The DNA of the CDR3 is TGTGCCACCAGCAGAGATCTAACGGGGCAGTTCTTC. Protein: CATSRDLTGQFF.

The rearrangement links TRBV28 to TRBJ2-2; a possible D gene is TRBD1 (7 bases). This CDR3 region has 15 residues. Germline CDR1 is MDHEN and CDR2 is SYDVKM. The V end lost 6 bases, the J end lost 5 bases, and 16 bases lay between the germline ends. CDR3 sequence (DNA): TGTGCCAGCAGCTTTGCGACAGGGAGGACCGGGGAGCTGTTTTTT. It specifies CASSFATGRTGELFF.

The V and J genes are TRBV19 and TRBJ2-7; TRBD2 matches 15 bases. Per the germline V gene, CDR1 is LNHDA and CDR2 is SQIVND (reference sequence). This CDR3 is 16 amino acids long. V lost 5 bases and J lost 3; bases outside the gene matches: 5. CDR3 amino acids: CASSPGTSGRNYEQYF. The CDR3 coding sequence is TGTGCCAGTAGTCCCGGGACTAGCGGGAGGAACTACGAGCAGTACTTC.

CDR3 region: CASSLNTRTGELFF. CDR3 nucleotide sequence: TGTGCCAGCAGCTTGAACACTAGGACCGGGGAGCTGTTTTTT. The chain recombines TRBV7-2 with TRBJ2-2; D may be TRBD2 (5 bases). V lost 3 bases and J 5 bases, leaving 10 bases between the germline ends. The germline CDR1 and CDR2 sequences are SGHTA and FQGNSA. The CDR3 has 14 amino acids.

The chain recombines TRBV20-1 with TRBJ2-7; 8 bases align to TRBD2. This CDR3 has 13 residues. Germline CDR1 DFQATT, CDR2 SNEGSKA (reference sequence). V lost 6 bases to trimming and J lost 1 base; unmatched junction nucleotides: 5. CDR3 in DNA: TGCAGTGCACCCTCGGGGGGGTCCTACGAGCAGTACTTC. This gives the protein CSAPSGGSYEQYF.